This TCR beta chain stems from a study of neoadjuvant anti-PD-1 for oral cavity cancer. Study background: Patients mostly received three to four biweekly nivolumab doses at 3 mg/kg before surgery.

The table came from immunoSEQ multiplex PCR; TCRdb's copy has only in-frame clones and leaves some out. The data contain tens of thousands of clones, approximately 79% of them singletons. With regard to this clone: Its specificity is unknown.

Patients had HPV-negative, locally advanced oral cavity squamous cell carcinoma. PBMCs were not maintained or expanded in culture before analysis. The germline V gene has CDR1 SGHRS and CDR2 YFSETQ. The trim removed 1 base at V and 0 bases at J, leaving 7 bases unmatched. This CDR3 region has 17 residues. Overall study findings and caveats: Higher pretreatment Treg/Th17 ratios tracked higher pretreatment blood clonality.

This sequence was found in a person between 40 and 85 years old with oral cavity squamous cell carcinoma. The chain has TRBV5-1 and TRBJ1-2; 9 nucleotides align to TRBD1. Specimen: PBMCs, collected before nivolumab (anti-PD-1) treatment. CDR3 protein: CASSLRTGQGANYGYTF. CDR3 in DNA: TGCGCCAGCAGCTTGCGTACGGGACAGGGAGCTAACTATGGCTACACCTTC.